This T cell receptor (beta chain) was identified during a study of cytomegalovirus exposure and HLA in healthy donors. With 60 Vbeta and 13 Jbeta primers, the PCR was carried out. Using immunoSEQ multiplex PCR, the repertoire was profiled, and TCRdb retains in-frame clones only, with some absent. The sample yields about 200,000 clones, roughly 83% seen once. This TCR was sampled from a boy aged 2 to 10 in good health and CMV-seronegative. The sequencing sample was made of PBMCs.

The CDR3 loop reads CASSPTSGANVLTF. As DNA, the CDR3 is TGCGCCAGCAGCCCTACTTCTGGGGCCAACGTCCTGACTTTC. The chain recombines TRBV5-1 with TRBJ2-6; no reliable D call. CDR1 is SGHRS and CDR2 is YFSETQ in the germline V gene. Trimming left V 4 bases short and J 1 base short, with 6 bases between. The CDR3 consists of 14 residues.